This TCR beta chain was sequenced in a study of blood T cell repertoires in COVID-19. At the level of the study: Both acute and convalescent COVID-19 samples were obtained from the United States, Italy and Spain.

In the authors' methods: Using reference gene primer amplification, nucleated cell counts were estimated. The protocol was immunoSEQ multiplex PCR, while the TCRdb copy is restricted to in-frame clones and leaves out a portion. D and trimming come from the DNA, and the V and J calls and clone size come from that table. The top ten clones hold approximately 7.5% of a sample with around 310,000 clones, about nine tenths of them seen once. This CDR3 region has 16 residues. V lost 0 bases, J lost 0 bases, and 2 bases stayed unmatched. Germline V gives CDR1 MNHEY, CDR2 SVGAGI. In Seattle, patients joined the study during active infection and were tracked longitudinally.

The gene calls are TRBV6-5 and TRBJ1-3; 7 bases map to TRBD1. The sequenced sample was peripheral blood. The sequence came from a woman aged 25 to 39 with COVID-19, enrolled during active disease. The CDR3 is CASSYSSGGSGNTIYF. As DNA, the CDR3 is TGTGCCAGCAGTTACTCGTCAGGGGGCTCTGGAAACACCATATATTTT.